This T cell receptor (beta chain) stems from a study of shared clonotypes between healthy human individuals. Notes on the study in general: Relative to memory subsets, naive subsets generally showed larger estimated richness. The naive CD4 repertoires of a handful of donors were compared, and about 5% of clonotypes were shared.

Naive CD8 cells lacked CD45RO and underwent positive selection for CCR7, leaving out terminally differentiated effector memory CD45RA+ cells. Authors' processing steps: Junction-only sequences without quality scores were provided by ImmunoSEQ, so filtering was different. Method: immunoSEQ multiplex PCR; TCRdb's copy keeps in-frame clones and lacks some. Clone size and V and J calls were adopted from that table, with D and trimming inferred from the DNA. The data show some 740,000 clones, 90% to 95% seen once. The CDR3 contains 15 residues. The germline V gene has CDR1 SGHAT and CDR2 FQNNGV. V was clipped by 4 bases and J by 3 bases; unmatched bases: 9. In regard to this clone: Its cognate antigen is unknown.

The rearrangement joins TRBV11-2 to TRBJ2-7; 7 nucleotides match TRBD2. Sequencing was done on a sample of naive CD8+ T cells sorted from blood. This receptor was obtained from a man under 40 in good health. The CDR3 nucleotides read TGTGCCAGCAGCTGGGACGGCGGGGGAGGCTACGAGCAGTACTTC. Translating it yields CASSWDGGGGYEQYF. Full variable domain (outside the CDR3, taken from reference TRBV11-2 and TRBJ2-7): EAGVAQSPRYKIIEKRQSVAFWCNPISGHATLYWYQQILGQGPKLLIQFQNNGVVDDSQLPKDRFSAERLKGVDSTLKIQPAKLEDSAVYLCASSWDGGGGYEQYFGPGTRLTVT.